What follows is one TCR beta chain and its context. The sample originates from a study of blood T cell repertoires in COVID-19. The CDR3 consists of 14 residues. Germline CDR1 and CDR2: LGHDT and YNNKEL (reference sequence). Between the trimmed V and J ends, which lost 6 bases and 8 bases, there was a span of 19 bases. TCRdb's copy holds only in-frame clones and misses some; the assay was immunoSEQ multiplex PCR. The sample consists of about 380,000 clones, around 89% of them appearing once. The sequenced material came from PBMCs or T cells enriched from blood (not recorded which). The sequence came from a woman younger than 35 who had recovered from COVID-19. This rearrangement joins TRBV3-1 (or the pseudogene TRBV3-2) to TRBJ1-2; the D is unclear. CDR3 sequence reads: CASRNDGSVGGYTF. The DNA of the CDR3 is TGTGCCAGCAGAAACGACGGGTCAGTCGGAGGCTACACCTTC.